The 23 T cell receptor beta chains in this list originate from one sample, sequenced in a study of blood T cells in healthy people across ages. Primed by a sample-barcoded 5' primer and a J-beta primer mix, a second PCR proceeded for roughly 7 to 12 cycles. TCRdb analysed the 5' RACE reads with MiXCR anew, one entry per CDR3 protein. The sample lists 700,000 to 900,000 distinct CDR3 sequences; about 55% were seen once. The sample comprised blood. Source of these receptors: an elderly man in good health.

As concerns this clonotype: Germline is not matched at one junction end, which may reflect a read error. J is TRBJ2-5 and V is TRBV6-2 or TRBV6-3; 12 nucleotides match TRBD2. Germline lookup yields CDR1 MNHEY and CDR2 SVGEGT. The length of the CDR3 is 13 residues. CDR3 sequence (DNA): TGTGCCCGCAGAACTAGCGGGGGGGAGACCCAGTACTTC. Residues: CARRTSGGETQYF.

This clonotype was seen only a few times. The CDR3 coding sequence is TGTGCCAGCAGCTTAGCAGCGGGACACCTCAACGAGCAGTACTTC. Its translation: CASSLAAGHLNEQYF. The chain links TRBV13 to TRBJ2-7; D possibly corresponds to TRBD2 (7 bases). Trimming pared 1 base from V and 5 bases from J, leaving 15 bases between. The CDR3 is made up of 15 amino acids. Germline lookup yields CDR1 PRHDT and CDR2 FYEKMQ (reference sequence).

J is TRBJ2-5 and V is TRBV5-1; TRBD2 matches 8 bases. CDR3 size: 15 residues. Germline lookup yields CDR1 SGHRS and CDR2 YFSETQ. Unmatched junction bases numbered 6, after V lost 0 bases and J lost 5 bases. The CDR3 spells CASSLGAGVGETQYF. The CDR3 DNA reads as TGCGCCAGCAGCTTGGGAGCGGGAGTTGGTGAGACCCAGTACTTC.

This clonotype was seen a handful of times. V and J are TRBV20-1 and TRBJ2-3; D might be TRBD1 (7 bases). Germline CDR1 is DFQATT and CDR2 is SNEGSKA (reference sequence). This CDR3 has 13 residues. V was clipped by 7 bases and J by 14 bases, with 25 bases between them. CDR3 DNA: TGCAGTGGGAGGGGGCGAAAGCACAGATACGCGTATTTT. This gives the protein CSGRGRKHRYAYF.

The chain combines TRBV4-1 with TRBJ2-2, with TRBD2 matching over 11 bases. Germline assignment: CDR1 MGHRA and CDR2 YSYEKL. After removal of 4 bases from V and 7 bases from J, the junction contained 17 bases not matched to a gene. CDR3 size: 19 residues. CDR3 DNA: TGCGCCAGCAGCCCTCGCGGGGTAACTAGCGGGGGATTTAGCGGGGAGCTGTTTTTT. Amino acids: CASSPRGVTSGGFSGELFF.

On this clonotype: One junction end disagrees with the germline gene, perhaps due to a read error. The CDR3 here is CSARDSERISYEKYF. The CDR3 bases are TGCAGTGCTAGAGATTCGGAGCGGATCTCCTACGAGAAGTACTTC. The V call is TRBV20-1, the J call TRBJ2-7, with a possible D match to TRBD2 (5 bases). CDR1 is DFQATT, CDR2 SNEGSKA, per germline (reference sequence). CDR3 size: 15 residues.

J is TRBJ2-5 and V is TRBV6-5; 7 nucleotides agree with TRBD2. With V trimmed by 9 bases and J by 7 bases, 11 bases remained unmatched. CDR3 size: 13 residues. The V gene's germline CDR1 is MNHEY and CDR2 SVGAGI. CDR3 amino acids: CASKAGVYGTQYF. In DNA form, the CDR3 reads TGTGCCAGTAAGGCGGGGGTGTACGGGACCCAGTACTTC.

As to this clonotype: No conserved phenylalanine or tryptophan is present at the end of the CDR3, so a read error is the likely explanation. V gene TRBV29-1 combines with J gene TRBJ2-1, with D perhaps given as TRBD1 or TRBD2 (5 bases each). V dropped 2 bases and J dropped 8 bases, with 13 bases sitting between them. From germline, CDR1 is SQVTM and CDR2 ANQGSEA. The CDR3 consists of 13 residues. The CDR3 here is CSVELEGRHEQFL. CDR3 coding DNA: TGCAGCGTTGAATTAGAGGGGCGGCATGAGCAGTTCTTA.

The chain has TRBV12-3 or TRBV12-4 and TRBJ2-5; 8 bases align to TRBD2. There are 14 residues in the CDR3. With V trimmed by 3 bases and J by 3 bases, 3 bases remained unmatched. CDR3 loop: CASSFTSGKETQYF. The DNA for the CDR3 is TGTGCCAGCAGTTTTACTAGCGGAAAAGAGACCCAGTACTTC.

The chain employs TRBV25-1 and TRBJ1-2; 8 bases map to TRBD1. Trimming at V came to 4 bases and at J to 2 bases, leaving 6 bases not matched to a gene. From germline, CDR1 is MGHDK and CDR2 SYGVNS. CDR3 size: 15 residues. The CDR3, as DNA: TGTGCCAGCAGTGGGGGAAGGGACAGGAACTATGGCTACACCTTC. Translating gives CASSGGRDRNYGYTF.

The V and J genes are TRBV15 and TRBJ1-1, with unresolved D. The V end was cut by 1 base, the J end by 4 bases, with 16 bases between. CDR3 length: 16 residues. Germline assignment: CDR1 LNHNV and CDR2 YYDKDF (reference sequence). The CDR3 nucleotides are TGTGCCACCAGCAGAGTTCTCCAGGTCGGTGGCACTGAAGCTTTCTTT. This encodes CATSRVLQVGGTEAFF.

This clonotype was recorded once. V usage is TRBV10-3 and J usage is TRBJ2-5; 8 bases map to TRBD2. The J call is doubtful: the DNA matches TRBJ2-1 better. The germline V gene encodes CDR1 ENHRY and CDR2 SYGVKD. This CDR3 is built from 14 residues. The CDR3 region has the DNA TGTGCCATCAGAACTAGCGGAGCTCAAGAGACCCAGTTCTTC. The encoded protein is CAIRTSGAQETQFF.

This clonotype showed up many times. The chain recombines TRBV3-1 with TRBJ2-6; no reliable D call. In germline, CDR1 is LGHDT, CDR2 YNNKEL (reference sequence). With 2 bases removed from V and 1 base from J, the gap between germline ends came to 9 bases. There are 16 residues in the CDR3. In DNA, the CDR3 is TGTGCCAGCAGCCAACTTATGCCTTCTGGGGCCAACGTCCTGACTTTC. Translating it yields CASSQLMPSGANVLTF.

This clonotype has only one observation. The chain joins TRBV29-1 to TRBJ1-2; TRBD1 is a possible D gene (5 bases). Germline V gene data show CDR1 as SQVTM and CDR2 as ANQGSEA. The ends were cut back, 4 bases at V and 8 bases at J, with 11 bases in the middle. The CDR3 has 11 residues. The CDR3 loop is CSVGDDRGYTF. CDR3 DNA: TGCAGCGTTGGGGACGATCGGGGCTACACCTTC.

This clonotype was detected a few times. This sequence joins TRBV10-3 and TRBJ1-4, with a tentative D call TRBD1 (5 bases). V dropped 1 base and J dropped 8 bases, with 11 bases sitting between them. CDR3 length: 14 residues. Germline CDR1 is ENHRY and CDR2 is SYGVKD. The CDR3: CAISELQGLEKLFF. The CDR3, as DNA: TGTGCCATCAGTGAGTTGCAGGGTTTGGAAAAACTGTTTTTT.

This clonotype was detected a few times. This chain connects TRBV14 to TRBJ1-2; tentative D call: TRBD1 (5 bases). Trimming cost V 0 bases and J 0 bases, with 8 bases left between them. Germline CDR1 reads SGHDN; CDR2 reads FVKESK. CDR3 length: 15 amino acids. The CDR3 region has the DNA TGTGCCAGCAGCCAAGAGCAGGGAGCTAACTATGGCTACACCTTC. This sequence encodes CASSQEQGANYGYTF. The entire variable domain, with the rest obtained from reference TRBV14 and TRBJ1-2, is as follows: EAGVTQFPSHSVIEKGQTVTLRCDPISGHDNLYWYRRVMGKEIKFLLHFVKESKQDESGMPNNRFLAERTGGTYSTLKVQPAELEDSGVYFCASSQEQGANYGYTFGSGTRLTVV.

The sample holds one count of this clonotype. V gene TRBV9 combines with J gene TRBJ2-1, with 10 positions matching TRBD2. The J segment lost 2 bases and the V segment lost 3 bases, leaving 8 bases of the junction unmatched. Germline V gene sequence: CDR1 SGDLS, CDR2 YYNGEE. The CDR3 extends over 17 amino acids. In DNA, the CDR3 is TGTGCCAGCAGCGGATTGCTAGCGGGAGACCCCTACAATGAGCAGTTCTTC. It specifies CASSGLLAGDPYNEQFF.

J is TRBJ2-3 and V is TRBV7-2, with a weak D call TRBD2 (6 bases). Germline V lookup: CDR1 SGHTA, CDR2 FQGNSA. The length of the CDR3 is 12 residues. Trimming took 2 bases from V and 14 from J, leaving 14 bases between them. The CDR3, as DNA: TGTGCCAGCAGCTTAAGGAGGGCCTACGCGTATTTT. This gives the protein CASSLRRAYAYF.

This clonotype was observed a few times. This rearrangement joins TRBV2 to TRBJ1-1; the match to TRBD1 covers 9 bases. V lost 4 bases to trimming and J lost 1 base; unmatched junction nucleotides: 7. CDR1 is SNHLY and CDR2 is FYNNEI in the germline V gene. The CDR3 is 16 residues long. The CDR3 spells CASSGTGGRKNTEAFF. The CDR3 DNA is TGTGCCAGCAGTGGAACAGGGGGCCGAAAGAACACTGAAGCTTTCTTT.

The chain links TRBV3-1 to TRBJ1-4; D unresolved. Germline CDR1 is LGHDT and CDR2 is YNNKEL (reference sequence). There are 13 residues in the CDR3. The V gene lost 4 bases and the J gene lost 14 bases, with 17 bases spanning the gap. CDR3 sequence reads: CASSLGFSGLLFF. CDR3 nucleotide sequence: TGTGCCAGCAGCCTAGGGTTTTCGGGTCTCCTGTTTTTT.

The V and J genes are TRBV3-1 and TRBJ2-3; 8 nucleotides agree with TRBD1. CDR3 size: 15 residues. Germline CDR1 and CDR2: LGHDT and YNNKEL (reference sequence). The J segment lost 5 bases and the V segment lost 4 bases, leaving 8 bases of the junction unmatched. The CDR3 DNA reads as TGTGCCAGCAGCCCAAAGGGCAGGGGGCGAGATACGCAGTATTTT. This gives the protein CASSPKGRGRDTQYF.

The table lists this clonotype with a few counts. This chain joins TRBV10-3 and TRBJ2-1, with 11 positions matching TRBD1. Trimming cost V 6 bases and J 5 bases; bases outside gene matches: 3. Germline V CDR1 and CDR2: ENHRY, SYGVKD. This CDR3 has 14 residues. The chain's CDR3 is CAIRGQGGHNEQFF. The CDR3 nucleotides are TGTGCCATCAGGGGACAGGGGGGACACAATGAGCAGTTCTTC.

The gene calls are TRBV20-1 and TRBJ2-5, with 7 bases identical to TRBD2. TRBJ2-7 matches the DNA end more closely, so the J call is doubtful. Germline V gives CDR1 DFQATT, CDR2 SNEGSKA (reference sequence). The CDR3 has 17 residues. The DNA of the CDR3 is TGCAGTGCTAGAGCCCTTTTACCGCCGGGAGGTCAGTACGAGCAGTACTTC. As protein: CSARALLPPGGQYEQYF.